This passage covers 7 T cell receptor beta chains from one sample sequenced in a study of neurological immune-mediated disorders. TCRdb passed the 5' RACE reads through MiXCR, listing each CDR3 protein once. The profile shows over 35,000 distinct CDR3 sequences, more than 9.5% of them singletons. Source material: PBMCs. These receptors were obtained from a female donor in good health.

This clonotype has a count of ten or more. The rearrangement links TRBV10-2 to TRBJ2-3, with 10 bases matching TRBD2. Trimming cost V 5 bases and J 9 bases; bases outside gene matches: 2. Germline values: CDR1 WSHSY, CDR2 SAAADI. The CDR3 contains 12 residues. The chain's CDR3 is CASSSSGSTQYF. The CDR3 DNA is TGCGCCAGCAGTTCTAGCGGGAGCACGCAGTATTTT.

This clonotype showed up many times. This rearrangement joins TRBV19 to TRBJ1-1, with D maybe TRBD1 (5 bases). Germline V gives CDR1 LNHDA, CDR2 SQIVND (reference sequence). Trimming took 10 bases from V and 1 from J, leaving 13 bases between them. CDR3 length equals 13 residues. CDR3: CATETQGNTEAFF. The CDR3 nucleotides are TGTGCCACAGAGACCCAGGGGAACACTGAAGCTTTCTTT.

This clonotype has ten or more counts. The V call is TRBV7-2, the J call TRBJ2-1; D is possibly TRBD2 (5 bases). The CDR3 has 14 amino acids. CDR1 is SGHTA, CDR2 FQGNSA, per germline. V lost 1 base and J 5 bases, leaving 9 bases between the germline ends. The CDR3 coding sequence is TGTGCCAGCAGCTTAGGGACTTCCGACAATGAGCAGTTCTTC. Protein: CASSLGTSDNEQFF.

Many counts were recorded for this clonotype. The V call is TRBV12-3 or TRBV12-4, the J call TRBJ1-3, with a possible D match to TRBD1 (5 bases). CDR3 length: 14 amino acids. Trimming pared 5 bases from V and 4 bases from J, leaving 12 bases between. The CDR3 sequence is CASSRSGEGNTIYF. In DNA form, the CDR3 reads TGTGCCAGCAGTCGCTCGGGGGAAGGAAACACCATATATTTT.

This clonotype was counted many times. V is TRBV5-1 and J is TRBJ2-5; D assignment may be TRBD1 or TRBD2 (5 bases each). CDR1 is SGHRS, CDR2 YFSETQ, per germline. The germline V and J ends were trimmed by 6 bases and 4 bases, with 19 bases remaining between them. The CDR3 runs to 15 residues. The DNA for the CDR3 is TGCGCCAGCATCCCTACCGGGACCAACGCAGAGACCCAGTACTTC. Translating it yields CASIPTGTNAETQYF.

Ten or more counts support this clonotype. CDR3 sequence: CSAAYGGNTGELFF. The CDR3 bases are TGCAGTGCGGCCTACGGGGGAAACACCGGGGAGCTGTTTTTT. The chain couples TRBV20-1 to TRBJ2-2; TRBD2 is a possible D gene (6 bases). Per the germline V gene, CDR1 is DFQATT and CDR2 is SNEGSKA (reference sequence). This CDR3 is built from 14 residues. V was shortened by 6 bases and J by 2 bases, with 13 bases between the two germline ends.

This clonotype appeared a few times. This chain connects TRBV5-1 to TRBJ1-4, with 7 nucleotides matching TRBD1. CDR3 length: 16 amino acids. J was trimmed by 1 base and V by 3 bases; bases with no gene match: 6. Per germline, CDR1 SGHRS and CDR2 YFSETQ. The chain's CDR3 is CASSYQGDRTNEKLFF. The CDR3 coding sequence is TGCGCCAGCAGCTACCAGGGGGATAGAACTAATGAAAAACTGTTTTTT.